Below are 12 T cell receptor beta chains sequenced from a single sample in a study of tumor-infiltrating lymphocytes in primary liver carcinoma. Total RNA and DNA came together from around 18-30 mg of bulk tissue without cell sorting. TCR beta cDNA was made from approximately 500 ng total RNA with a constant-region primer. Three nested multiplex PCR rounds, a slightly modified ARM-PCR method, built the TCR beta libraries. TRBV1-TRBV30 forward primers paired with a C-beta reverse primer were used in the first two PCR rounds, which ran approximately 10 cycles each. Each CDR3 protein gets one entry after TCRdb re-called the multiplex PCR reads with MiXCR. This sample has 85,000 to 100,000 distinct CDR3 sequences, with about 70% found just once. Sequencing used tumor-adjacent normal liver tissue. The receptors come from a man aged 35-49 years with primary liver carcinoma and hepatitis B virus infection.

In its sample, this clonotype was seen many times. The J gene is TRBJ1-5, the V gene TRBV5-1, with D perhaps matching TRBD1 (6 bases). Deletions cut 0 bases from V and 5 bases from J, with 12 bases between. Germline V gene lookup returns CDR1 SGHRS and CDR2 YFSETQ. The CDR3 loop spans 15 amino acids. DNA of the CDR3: TGCGCCAGCAGCTTGGGAACAGGGACGGATCAGCCCCAGCATTTT. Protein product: CASSLGTGTDQPQHF.

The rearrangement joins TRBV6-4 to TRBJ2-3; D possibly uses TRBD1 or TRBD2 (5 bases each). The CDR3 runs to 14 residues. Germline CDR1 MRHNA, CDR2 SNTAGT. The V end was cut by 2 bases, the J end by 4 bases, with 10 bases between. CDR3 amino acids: CASSDGDPADTQYF. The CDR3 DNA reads TGTGCCAGCAGTGACGGGGACCCCGCAGATACGCAGTATTTT.

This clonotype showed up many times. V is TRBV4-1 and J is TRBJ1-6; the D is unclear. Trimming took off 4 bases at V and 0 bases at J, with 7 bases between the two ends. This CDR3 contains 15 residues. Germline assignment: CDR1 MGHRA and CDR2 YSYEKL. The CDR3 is CASSPVISYNSPLHF. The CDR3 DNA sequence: TGCGCCAGCAGCCCGGTTATCTCCTATAATTCACCCCTCCACTTT.

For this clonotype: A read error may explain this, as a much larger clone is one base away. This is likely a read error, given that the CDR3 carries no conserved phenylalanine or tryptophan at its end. This chain's CDR3 is CASSLLRGLDEQYI. The CDR3 DNA follows: TGCGCCAGCAGCTTGCTCCGGGGGCTCGACGAGCAGTACATC. The V call is TRBV5-1, the J call TRBJ2-7; D is perhaps TRBD1 or TRBD2 (6 bases each). Germline-derived CDR1 and CDR2 are SGHRS and YFSETQ. V lost 1 base and J 5 bases, leaving 13 bases between the germline ends. The CDR3 spans 14 residues.

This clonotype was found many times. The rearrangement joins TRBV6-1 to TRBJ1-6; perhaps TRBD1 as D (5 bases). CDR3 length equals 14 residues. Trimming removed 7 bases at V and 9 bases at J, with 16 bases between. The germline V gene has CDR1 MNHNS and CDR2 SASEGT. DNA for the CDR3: TGTGCCAGCACCGAGAGGGGAGTAGCTTCACCCCTCCACTTT. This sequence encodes CASTERGVASPLHF.

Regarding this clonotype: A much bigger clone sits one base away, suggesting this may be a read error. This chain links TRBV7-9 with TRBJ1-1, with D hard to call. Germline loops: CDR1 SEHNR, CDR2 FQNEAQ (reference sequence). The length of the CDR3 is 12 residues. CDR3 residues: CDSRVMNTEAFF. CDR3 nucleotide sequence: TGTGACAGCCGGGTAATGAACACTGAAGCTTTCTTT.

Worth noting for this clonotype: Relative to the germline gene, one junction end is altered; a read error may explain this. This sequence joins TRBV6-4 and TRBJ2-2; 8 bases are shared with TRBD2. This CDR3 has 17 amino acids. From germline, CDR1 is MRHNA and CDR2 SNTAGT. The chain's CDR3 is CASSDSVLAENTGELTF. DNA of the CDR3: TGTGCCAGCAGTGACTCGGTACTAGCGGAGAACACCGGGGAGCTGACTTTT.

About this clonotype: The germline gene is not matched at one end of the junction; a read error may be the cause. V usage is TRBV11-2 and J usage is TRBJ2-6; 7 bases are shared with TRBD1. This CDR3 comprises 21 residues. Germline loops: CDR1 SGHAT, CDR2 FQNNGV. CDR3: CASCRNVGLTGSDSGVNVLTF. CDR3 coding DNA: TGTGCCAGCTGCAGAAATGTCGGCCTGACAGGGTCTGATTCTGGGGTCAACGTCCTGACTTTC.

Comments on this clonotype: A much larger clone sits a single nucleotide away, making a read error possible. CDR3: CANSQEVPGAASSYNEQFF. CDR3 DNA sequence: TGTGCCAACAGCCAAGAAGTACCGGGCGCGGCAAGCTCCTACAATGAGCAGTTCTTC. This chain joins TRBV14 and TRBJ2-1, with D uncertain. Germline lookup yields CDR1 SGHDN and CDR2 FVKESK. CDR3 size: 19 residues. Full variable domain (missing parts from reference TRBV14 and TRBJ2-1): EAGVTQFPSHSVIEKGQTVTLRCDPISGHDNLYWYRRVMGKEIKFLLHFVKESKQDESGMPNNRFLAERTGGTYSTLKVQPAELEDSGVYFCANSQEVPGAASSYNEQFFGPGTRLTVL.

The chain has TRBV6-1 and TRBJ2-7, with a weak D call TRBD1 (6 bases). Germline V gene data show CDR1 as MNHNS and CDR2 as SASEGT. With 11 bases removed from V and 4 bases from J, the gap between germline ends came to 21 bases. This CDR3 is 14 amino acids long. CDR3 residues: CACFSQGIGYEQYF. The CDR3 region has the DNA TGTGCCTGCTTCTCGCAGGGGATAGGGTACGAGCAGTACTTC.

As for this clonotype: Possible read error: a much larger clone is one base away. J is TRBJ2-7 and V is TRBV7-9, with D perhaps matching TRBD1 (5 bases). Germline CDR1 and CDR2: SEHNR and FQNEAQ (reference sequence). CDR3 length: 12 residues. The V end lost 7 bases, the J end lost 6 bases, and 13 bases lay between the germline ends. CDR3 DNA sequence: TGTGCCAGCAACTCCAGGGTGGGCGAGCAGTACTTC. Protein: CASNSRVGEQYF.

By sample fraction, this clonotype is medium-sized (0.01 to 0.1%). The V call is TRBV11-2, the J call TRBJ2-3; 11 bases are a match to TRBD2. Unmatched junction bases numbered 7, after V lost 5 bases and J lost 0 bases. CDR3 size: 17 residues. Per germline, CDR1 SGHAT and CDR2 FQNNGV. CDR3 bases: TGTGCCAGCAGCCGCCGGACTAGCGGGTCTAGCACAGATACGCAGTATTTT. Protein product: CASSRRTSGSSTDTQYF. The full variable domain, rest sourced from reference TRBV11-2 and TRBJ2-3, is EAGVAQSPRYKIIEKRQSVAFWCNPISGHATLYWYQQILGQGPKLLIQFQNNGVVDDSQLPKDRFSAERLKGVDSTLKIQPAKLEDSAVYLCASSRRTSGSSTDTQYFGPGTRLTVL.